These T cell receptor beta chains were read from a single sample in a study of blood T cell repertoires in COVID-19. The assay was immunoSEQ multiplex PCR, and TCRdb's table has in-frame clones only and misses some. The repertoire holds almost 250,000 clones, with around 88% as singletons. The sequencing input was peripheral blood. The receptors derive from an elderly woman with COVID-19, enrolled during active disease. CDR3s include the opening cysteine and the closing phenylalanine or tryptophan. The D gene is left open where the match is weak. The size field is filled for only some rows; it gives once, few, many or a size class.

TRBV4-2	NA	NA	TRBJ1-1	TGTGCCAGCAGCCTCAGGGTTGGGAACACTGAAGCTTTCTTT	CASSLRVGNTEAFF
TRBV11-2	TRBD2	NA	TRBJ2-5	TGTGCCAGCAGCTTAAACGGGGGGGCGGAGACCCAGTACTTC	CASSLNGGAETQYF
TRBV28	NA	NA	TRBJ1-2	TGTGCCAGCAGTTTAGTCCAGGGGTACACCTTC	CASSLVQGYTF
TRBV28	NA	NA	TRBJ1-1	TGTGCCAGCGTACGGGAATTCCCTAAAACGAACACTGAAGCTTTCTTT	CASVREFPKTNTEAFF
TRBV15	NA	NA	TRBJ2-1	TGTGCCACCAGCAGAGATCGACTCAATGAGCAGTTCTTC	CATSRDRLNEQFF
TRBV7-2	TRBD1	NA	TRBJ1-3	TGTGCCAGCAGCCCATCAGGGGGCGGCTCTGGAAACACCATATATTTT	CASSPSGGGSGNTIYF
TRBV18	NA	few	TRBJ1-2	TGTGCCAGCTCACCAGACGGAGACTATGGCTACACCTTC	CASSPDGDYGYTF
TRBV5-5	NA	NA	TRBJ1-4	TGTGCCAGCAGCTCGACAGGAGCCAACGGGGAAAAACTGTTTTTT	CASSSTGANGEKLFF
TRBV2	TRBD1	few	TRBJ2-1	TGTGCCAGCAGTGGGGACAGGGCCCATGAGCAGTTCTTC	CASSGDRAHEQFF
TRBV5-1	NA	NA	TRBJ1-1	TGCGCCAGCAGCTGGGGACGGGAGCTGAATTCGAGGAACACTGAAGCTTTCTTT	CASSWGRELNSRNTEAFF
TRBV11-2	NA	NA	TRBJ2-5	TGTGCCACCTCCCCCGGGGGACAAGAGACCCAGTACTTC	CATSPGGQETQYF
TRBV3-1/TRBV3-2	TRBD1	NA	TRBJ1-2	TGTGCCAGCAGCCAAGAGGTCGGGACAGGGGGCGTCTATGGCTACACCTTC	CASSQEVGTGGVYGYTF
TRBV3-1/TRBV3-2	NA	NA	TRBJ2-7	TGTGCCAGCAGCCAAGTGAGGGGGGGGCAAGAGCAGTACTTC	CASSQVRGGQEQYF
TRBV19	TRBD1	once	TRBJ1-6	TGTGCCAGTACCCAGGGGGGCGTTAATTCACCCCTCCACTTT	CASTQGGVNSPLHF
TRBV5-1	NA	NA	TRBJ2-5	TGCGCCAGCAGCTTAATGGGACATTACCAAGAGACCCAGTACTTC	CASSLMGHYQETQYF
TRBV19	NA	NA	TRBJ2-5	TGTGCCAGTAGTATTTCTGGGAGACTAGATGCGGAGACCCAGTACTTC	CASSISGRLDAETQYF
TRBV7-6	NA	NA	TRBJ1-2	TGTGCCAGCAGCTTGGACTCTAACTATGGCTACACCTTC	CASSLDSNYGYTF
TRBV9	NA	NA	TRBJ2-1	TGTGCCAGCAGCGTAGGGCCTTCAAATGAGCAGTTCTTC	CASSVGPSNEQFF